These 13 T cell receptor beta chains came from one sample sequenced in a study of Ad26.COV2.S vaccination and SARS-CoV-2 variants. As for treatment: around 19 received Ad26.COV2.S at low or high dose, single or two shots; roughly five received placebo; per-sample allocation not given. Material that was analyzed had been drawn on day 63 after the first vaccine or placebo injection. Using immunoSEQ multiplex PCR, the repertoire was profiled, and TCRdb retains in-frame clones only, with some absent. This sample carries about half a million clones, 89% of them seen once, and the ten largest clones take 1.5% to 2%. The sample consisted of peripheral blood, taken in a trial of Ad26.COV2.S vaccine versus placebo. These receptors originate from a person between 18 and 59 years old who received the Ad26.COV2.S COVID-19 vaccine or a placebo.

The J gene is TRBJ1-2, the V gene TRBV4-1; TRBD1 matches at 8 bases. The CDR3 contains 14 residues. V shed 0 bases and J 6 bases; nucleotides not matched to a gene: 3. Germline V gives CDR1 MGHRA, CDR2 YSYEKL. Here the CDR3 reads CASSQEAGGNGYTF. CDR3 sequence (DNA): TGCGCCAGCAGCCAAGAGGCAGGGGGCAATGGCTACACCTTC.

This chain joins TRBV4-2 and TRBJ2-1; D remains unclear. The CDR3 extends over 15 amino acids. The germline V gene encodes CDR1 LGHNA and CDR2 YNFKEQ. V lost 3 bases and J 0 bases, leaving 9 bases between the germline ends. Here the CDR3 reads CASSQDQSSYNEQFF. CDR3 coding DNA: TGTGCCAGCAGCCAGGACCAGAGCTCCTACAATGAGCAGTTCTTC.

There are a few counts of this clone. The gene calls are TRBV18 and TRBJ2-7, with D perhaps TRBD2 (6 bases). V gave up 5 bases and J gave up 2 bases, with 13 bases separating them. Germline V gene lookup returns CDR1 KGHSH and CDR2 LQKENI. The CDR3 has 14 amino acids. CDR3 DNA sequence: TGTGCCAGCTCATCGGAGGGCAGAGCCTACGAGCAGTACTTC. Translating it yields CASSSEGRAYEQYF.

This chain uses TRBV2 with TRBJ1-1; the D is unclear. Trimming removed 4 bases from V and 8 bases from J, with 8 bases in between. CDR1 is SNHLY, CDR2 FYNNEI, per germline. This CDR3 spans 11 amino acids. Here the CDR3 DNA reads TGTGCCAGCAGTGTTTTATGGGAAGCTTTCTTT. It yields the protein CASSVLWEAFF.

CDR3 sequence: CASEGGVSTDTQYF. For the CDR3, the DNA is TGTGCCAGTGAAGGCGGCGTTTCCACAGATACGCAGTATTTT. The rearrangement joins TRBV11-2 to TRBJ2-3; D unresolved. The CDR3 consists of 14 residues. Between the trimmed V and J ends, which lost 9 bases and 2 bases, there was a span of 15 bases. Germline CDR1 is SGHAT and CDR2 is FQNNGV. The variable domain in full, completed from reference TRBV11-2 and TRBJ2-3, reads EAGVAQSPRYKIIEKRQSVAFWCNPISGHATLYWYQQILGQGPKLLIQFQNNGVVDDSQLPKDRFSAERLKGVDSTLKIQPAKLEDSAVYLCASEGGVSTDTQYFGPGTRLTVL.

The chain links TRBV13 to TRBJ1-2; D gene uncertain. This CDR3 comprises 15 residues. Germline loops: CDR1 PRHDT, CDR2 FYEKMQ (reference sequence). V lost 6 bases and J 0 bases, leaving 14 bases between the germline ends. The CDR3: CASSPHLYANYGYTF. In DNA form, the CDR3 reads TGTGCCAGCAGTCCCCACCTCTACGCTAACTATGGCTACACCTTC.

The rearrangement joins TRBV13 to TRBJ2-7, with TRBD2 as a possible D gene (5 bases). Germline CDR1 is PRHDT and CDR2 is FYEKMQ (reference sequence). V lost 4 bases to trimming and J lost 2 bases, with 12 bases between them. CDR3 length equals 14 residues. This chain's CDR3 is CASSSVRGTYEQYF. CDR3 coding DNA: TGTGCCAGCAGCTCGGTTCGGGGAACCTACGAGCAGTACTTC.

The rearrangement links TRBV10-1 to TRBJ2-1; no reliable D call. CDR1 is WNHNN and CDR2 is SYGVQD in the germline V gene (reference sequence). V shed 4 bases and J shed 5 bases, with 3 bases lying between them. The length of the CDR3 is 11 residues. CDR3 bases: TGCGCCAGCAGTGGAAACAATGAGCAGTTCTTC. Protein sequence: CASSGNNEQFF.

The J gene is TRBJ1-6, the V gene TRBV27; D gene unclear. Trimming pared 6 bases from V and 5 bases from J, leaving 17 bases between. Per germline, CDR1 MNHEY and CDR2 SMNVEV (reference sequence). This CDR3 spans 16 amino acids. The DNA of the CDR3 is TGTGCCAGCAGGGCTGCTCTCCGAGGAAATAATTCACCCCTCCACTTT. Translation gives CASRAALRGNNSPLHF.

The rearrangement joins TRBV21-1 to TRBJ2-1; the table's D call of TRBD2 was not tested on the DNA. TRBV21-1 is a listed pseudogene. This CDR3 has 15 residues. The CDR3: CASPSLGGDLGEQFF. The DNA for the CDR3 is TGTGCCAGCCCCTCGCTGGGGGGGGACCTCGGGGAGCAGTTCTTC.

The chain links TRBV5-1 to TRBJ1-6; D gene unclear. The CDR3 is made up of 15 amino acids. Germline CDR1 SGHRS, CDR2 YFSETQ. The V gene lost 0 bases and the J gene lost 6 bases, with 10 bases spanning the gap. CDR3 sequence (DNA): TGCGCCAGCAGCTTGGGAGGGTACTCTAATTCACCCCTCCACTTT. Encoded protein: CASSLGGYSNSPLHF.

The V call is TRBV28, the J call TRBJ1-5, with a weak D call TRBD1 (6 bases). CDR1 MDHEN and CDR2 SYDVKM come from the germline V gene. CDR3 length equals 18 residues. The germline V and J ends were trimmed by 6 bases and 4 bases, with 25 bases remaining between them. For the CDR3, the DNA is TGTGCCAGCAGCCCATCCCGGGACATCTCAAGGAGAAATCAGCCCCAGCATTTT. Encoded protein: CASSPSRDISRRNQPQHF. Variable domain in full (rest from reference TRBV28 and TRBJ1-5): DVKVTQSSRYLVKRTGEKVFLECVQDMDHENMFWYRQDPGLGLRLIYFSYDVKMKEKGDIPEGYSVSREKKERFSLILESASTNQTSMYLCASSPSRDISRRNQPQHFGDGTRLSIL.

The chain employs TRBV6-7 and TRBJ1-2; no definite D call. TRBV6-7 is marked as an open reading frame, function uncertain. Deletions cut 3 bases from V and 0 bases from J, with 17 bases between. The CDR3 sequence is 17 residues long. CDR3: CASSYVGFGSPNYGYTF. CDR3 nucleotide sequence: TGTGCCAGCAGTTATGTGGGTTTTGGGTCCCCTAACTATGGCTACACCTTC.